This TCR beta chain was captured by sequencing in a study of T cells in localized non-small cell lung cancer (dated by TCRdb to between 2020 and 2021). As for the study more broadly: Comparing tumors with uninvolved tumor-adjacent lungs, the study looked at the T cell repertoires of about 240 patients with early-stage NSCLC. The cohort was made up of approximately 250 treatment-naive NSCLC patients whose localized lung tumors had been resected. The mean age of the NSCLC patients was less than 70 years, with 130 or so men and 107 women. Study-wide findings and limitations: A median of roughly 58 of the top 100 tumor clones were detected in paired uninvolved adjacent lung, and about 29 of these tumor clones were also found among the top 100 clones of the paired uninvolved adjacent lung. Uninvolved tumor-adjacent lung showed the highest T cell clonality, higher than tumor, which suggests more focused antigenic responses in the uninvolved tumor-adjacent lung. Higher blood T cell density associated with longer overall survival, while higher adjacent-lung clonality associated with shorter survival. Multi-region tumor sequencing was not performed, so intratumor heterogeneity could not be excluded. Because the study design was exploratory, TCR variables were selected using unadjusted p-values without false-discovery rate correction.

V ends up 3 bases short and J 0 bases short, with an unmatched junction base count of 7. Spanning cysteine to phenylalanine, the CDR3 consists of 19 amino acids. Left in the record is the CDR3 DNA by itself, 57 bases read in frame from the first base. The CDR1 and CDR2 encoded by the germline V gene are SGDLS and YYNGEE. About this clone itself: The specificity of this receptor is unknown. The input lacks base qualities; no much larger clone sits a single base away.

The immunoSEQ Assay was used to sequence TCR beta CDR3 regions from DNA. On the authors' methods: To compute T cell density, TCR beta template counts were normalized to usable DNA, which was estimated by amplifying housekeeping genes. Richness was estimated with the preseqR package, extrapolating to 400,000 templates for PBMC samples and 120,000 templates for tissue samples. Clonality was defined as one minus Pielou's evenness. Differential abundance testing on productive amino-acid clonotypes, with a minimum total count of 5 and an alpha of 0.1, was used to identify tissue-enriched TCRs. Repertoire overlap between compartments was quantified with the Jaccard Index and Morisita Overlap Index. GLIPH clustered TCR beta CDR3s with public tetramer-defined viral CDR3s; viral motifs required at least three viral sequences plus V-gene enrichment. As stored in TCRdb, this immuneACCESS dataset retains in-frame rearrangements with V and J assigned. A fraction of the clones does not appear; measured against another copy, unresolved V genes explain less than half of the discrepancy, and the remainder lacks a known reason. V and J calls and clone size are copied from that table; D and trimming were computed from the DNA. This sample comprises roughly 77,000 clones, roughly 91% of them detected only once. The ten largest clones add up to 20% to 25% of the sample.

At diagnosis, tumor, uninvolved tumor-adjacent lung and peripheral blood were collected and then preserved as a mix of FFPE and fresh-frozen material. Blood samples were analyzed as peripheral blood mononuclear cells for TCR repertoire profiling. This specimen consisted of peripheral blood, obtained before any cancer treatment. The chain joins TRBV9 to TRBJ1-6; 12 bases in between match TRBD1. The receptor's source is a woman aged 35-75 years with stage I squamous cell lung carcinoma. In nucleotides, the sequence is TGTGCCAGCAGCGCACCGGGACAGGGGGCCCCCTCCTATAATTCACCCCTCCACTTT. This is translated as CASSAPGQGAPSYNSPLHF.